The clone carrying this T cell receptor beta chain was detected a few times. TCRdb analysed the 5' RACE reads with MiXCR anew, one entry per CDR3 protein. This sample has more than 60,000 distinct CDR3 sequences, with approximately 3.7% found just once. This specimen belongs to a study of neurological immune-mediated disorders. The CDR3 length is 18 residues. V shed 0 bases and J shed 1 base, with 16 bases lying between them. Germline CDR1 LGHNA, CDR2 YSLEER. The sequencing sample was made of PBMCs. The chain recombines TRBV4-3 with TRBJ2-1; tentative D call: TRBD2 (5 bases). This clonotype originated in a woman aged 45-59 years with multiple sclerosis. The CDR3 nucleotides are TGCGCCAGCAGCCAAGATGGGAGAGGGAGTAGATCCTACAATGAGCAGTTCTTC. Translating gives CASSQDGRGSRSYNEQFF.